This T cell receptor beta chain was found in a study of CD8+CD57+ T cells in acquired aplastic anemia. Study context: As sequenced from healthy donors, CD4+ cells averaged around 11 million reads.

The CDR3 runs to 15 residues. Germline V lookup: CDR1 SNHLY, CDR2 FYNNEI. V was cut by 5 bases and J by 3 bases, with 16 bases left in between. Genomic DNA, serving as template, underwent TCR beta VDJ and CDR3 profiling. MiXCR was run by TCRdb on the reads, yielding one entry per CDR3 protein. In the table there are 100,000 to 150,000 distinct CDR3 sequences, about half of which are singletons. The genes are TRBV2 and TRBJ1-2; no definite D call. Sequencing was performed on sorted CD4+, CD8+, or CD8+CD57+ T cells (not recorded which) from PBMCs. The sequence was collected from a human donor in good health, serving as a control. The CDR3 region has the DNA TGTGCCAGCAGTCGCGGGCCCACTTACTACTATGGCTACACCTTC. It specifies CASSRGPTYYYGYTF. Full variable domain (remainder filled in from reference TRBV2 and TRBJ1-2): EPEVTQTPSHQVTQMGQEVILRCVPISNHLYFYWYRQILGQKVEFLVSFYNNEISEKSEIFDDQFSVERPDGSNFTLKIRSTKLEDSAMYFCASSRGPTYYYGYTFGSGTRLTVV.